This T cell receptor (beta chain) was sequenced during a study of TIL therapy for anti-PD-1-resistant metastatic lung cancer. Sequencing used immunoSEQ v3. Sequencing was performed with immunoSEQ multiplex PCR; in TCRdb, only in-frame clones are kept and a portion is missing. The sample consists of tens of thousands of clones, 73% of them appearing once. As to this clone: Its antigen is undetermined.

Documented time point: pre-treatment sample, taken before nivolumab and TIL therapy. Patients were adults with stage 4 NSCLC. Points from the study as a whole: After infusion, TIL clonotypes partly replaced peripheral T cells and declined over months.

The V gene's germline CDR1 is SEHNR and CDR2 FQNEAQ (reference sequence). The CDR3 has 14 residues. Trimming at V came to 5 bases and at J to 4 bases, leaving 5 bases not matched to a gene. V and J are TRBV7-9 and TRBJ2-1; 7 nucleotides align to TRBD1. The TCR sequence derives from a person aged 25-79 years with non-small cell lung cancer. The sequencing used blood, collected at baseline. The CDR3 DNA reads as TGTGCCAGCAGCCCCCCGGGACAGTACAATGAGCAGTTCTTC. Protein: CASSPPGQYNEQFF. Full variable domain (outside the CDR3, taken from reference TRBV7-9 and TRBJ2-1): DTGVSQNPRHKITKRGQNVTFRCDPISEHNRLYWYRQTLGQGPEFLTYFQNEAQLEKSRLLSDRFSAERPKGSFSTLEIQRTEQGDSAMYLCASSPPGQYNEQFFGPGTRLTVL.